This is a list of T cell receptor beta chains from one sample in a study of shared clonotypes between healthy human individuals. Some clones are missing from TCRdb's copy, which holds only in-frame ones; the method was immunoSEQ multiplex PCR. The sample lists about 1,900,000 clones, roughly 94% occurring once. Sequenced input: naive CD8+ T cells sorted from blood. The source is a man aged 18 to 30 in good health. Both conserved end residues are trimmed from each CDR3. Each record gives: V gene, clone size, J gene, CDR3 protein. Rows may omit the clone size; those that give it use once, few, many or a size class.

V gene: TRBV5-8; clone size: once; J gene: TRBJ1-1; CDR3 protein: ASSWVPTGENTEAF
V gene: TRBV27; clone size: NA; J gene: TRBJ2-3; CDR3 protein: ASSYGADTQY
V gene: TRBV4-3; clone size: NA; J gene: TRBJ2-7; CDR3 protein: ASSQGRFSYEQY
V gene: TRBV30; clone size: NA; J gene: TRBJ2-7; CDR3 protein: AWSAVGQGVSYEQY
V gene: TRBV11-2; clone size: few; J gene: TRBJ2-2; CDR3 protein: ASSLLTGELF
V gene: TRBV7-9; clone size: NA; J gene: TRBJ1-1; CDR3 protein: ASSTPTDMNTEAF
V gene: TRBV2; clone size: NA; J gene: TRBJ2-7; CDR3 protein: ASSGAWNEQY
V gene: TRBV13; clone size: once; J gene: TRBJ2-1; CDR3 protein: ASSYRVNPGEQF
V gene: TRBV9; clone size: NA; J gene: TRBJ2-7; CDR3 protein: ASSPLRAGDEQY
V gene: TRBV19; clone size: NA; J gene: TRBJ1-1; CDR3 protein: ASSLGGDNTEAF
V gene: TRBV12-5; clone size: NA; J gene: TRBJ2-3; CDR3 protein: ASGLVGTGGPDTQY
V gene: TRBV4-1; clone size: NA; J gene: TRBJ2-2; CDR3 protein: ASSQDLVSGEMTGELF
V gene: TRBV9; clone size: few; J gene: TRBJ2-5; CDR3 protein: ASSVAGGAETQY
V gene: TRBV30; clone size: NA; J gene: TRBJ1-1; CDR3 protein: AWCTGTTEAF
V gene: TRBV28; clone size: NA; J gene: TRBJ1-2; CDR3 protein: ASSYPEGVAGYT
V gene: TRBV4-1; clone size: NA; J gene: TRBJ2-1; CDR3 protein: ASSPAVRVEEDEQF
V gene: TRBV19; clone size: NA; J gene: TRBJ2-1; CDR3 protein: ASISDRHNEQF
V gene: TRBV6-1; clone size: NA; J gene: TRBJ2-7; CDR3 protein: ASRADLGQGEQY
V gene: TRBV7-2; clone size: NA; J gene: TRBJ1-6; CDR3 protein: ASSLDFSSYNSPLH
V gene: TRBV28; clone size: NA; J gene: TRBJ2-3; CDR3 protein: ASSRQGNTDTQY
V gene: TRBV7-6; clone size: NA; J gene: TRBJ2-1; CDR3 protein: ASSSGLRVFTTGQF
V gene: TRBV27; clone size: few; J gene: TRBJ1-6; CDR3 protein: ASSPDSSSYNSPLH
V gene: TRBV5-8; clone size: once; J gene: TRBJ1-3; CDR3 protein: ASSASGSGNTIY
V gene: TRBV9; clone size: NA; J gene: TRBJ2-7; CDR3 protein: ASSVGGLATYEQY
V gene: TRBV7-9; clone size: once; J gene: TRBJ2-5; CDR3 protein: ASSPPLNRDGETQY
V gene: TRBV19; clone size: NA; J gene: TRBJ2-7; CDR3 protein: ASSTSLTSGGTIWAEQY
V gene: TRBV6-1; clone size: NA; J gene: TRBJ1-1; CDR3 protein: ASSDFRSGTEAF
V gene: TRBV9; clone size: NA; J gene: TRBJ1-4; CDR3 protein: ASTLGPPGTNEKLF
V gene: TRBV4-1; clone size: NA; J gene: TRBJ2-7; CDR3 protein: ASSQDERQGSYEQY
V gene: TRBV11-1; clone size: NA; J gene: TRBJ1-4; CDR3 protein: ASSGEARSNEKLF
V gene: TRBV7-9; clone size: once; J gene: TRBJ2-7; CDR3 protein: ASSPGAGTGATREQY
V gene: TRBV4-1; clone size: NA; J gene: TRBJ1-1; CDR3 protein: ASSQDRSGGTEAF
V gene: TRBV9; clone size: NA; J gene: TRBJ2-7; CDR3 protein: ASSVSGVGHEQY
V gene: TRBV28; clone size: once; J gene: TRBJ1-1; CDR3 protein: ASSSPTYRENTEAF
V gene: TRBV27; clone size: NA; J gene: TRBJ2-5; CDR3 protein: ASSLIVAGGPGETQY
V gene: TRBV2; clone size: NA; J gene: TRBJ2-1; CDR3 protein: ASSPITGLYNEQF
V gene: TRBV5-4; clone size: NA; J gene: TRBJ1-2; CDR3 protein: ASSSRDTLFYGYT